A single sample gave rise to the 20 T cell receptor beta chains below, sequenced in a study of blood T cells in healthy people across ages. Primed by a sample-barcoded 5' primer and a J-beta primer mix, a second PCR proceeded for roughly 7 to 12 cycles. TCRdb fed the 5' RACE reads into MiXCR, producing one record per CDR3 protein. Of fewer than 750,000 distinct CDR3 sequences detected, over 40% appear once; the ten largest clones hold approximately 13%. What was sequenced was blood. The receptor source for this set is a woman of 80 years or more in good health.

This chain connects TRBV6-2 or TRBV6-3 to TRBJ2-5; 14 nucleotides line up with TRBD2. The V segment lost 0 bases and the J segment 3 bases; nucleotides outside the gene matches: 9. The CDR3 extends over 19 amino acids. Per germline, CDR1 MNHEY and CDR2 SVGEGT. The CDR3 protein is CASSYSVGLAGGTEETQYF. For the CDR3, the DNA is TGTGCCAGCAGTTACTCCGTTGGACTAGCGGGGGGAACGGAAGAGACCCAGTACTTC.

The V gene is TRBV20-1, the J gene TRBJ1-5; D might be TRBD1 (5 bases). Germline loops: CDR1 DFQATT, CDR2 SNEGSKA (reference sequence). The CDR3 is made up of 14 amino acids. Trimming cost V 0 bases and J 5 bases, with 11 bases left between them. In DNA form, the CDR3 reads TGCAGTGCTAGAGATATTGGGGGGGATCAGCCCCAGCATTTT. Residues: CSARDIGGDQPQHF.

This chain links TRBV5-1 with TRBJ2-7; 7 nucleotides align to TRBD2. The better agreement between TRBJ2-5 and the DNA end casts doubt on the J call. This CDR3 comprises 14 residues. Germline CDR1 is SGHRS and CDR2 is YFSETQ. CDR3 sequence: CASSLSASGETQYF. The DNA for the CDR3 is TGCGCCAGCAGCTTGAGCGCTAGCGGAGAGACCCAGTACTTC.

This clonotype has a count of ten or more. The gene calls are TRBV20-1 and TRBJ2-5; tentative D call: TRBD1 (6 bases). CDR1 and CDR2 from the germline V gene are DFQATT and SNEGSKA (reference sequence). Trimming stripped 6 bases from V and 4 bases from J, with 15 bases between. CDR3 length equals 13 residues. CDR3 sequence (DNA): TGCAGTGCACGACAGGTGTTTGGAGAGACCCAGTACTTC. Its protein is CSARQVFGETQYF.

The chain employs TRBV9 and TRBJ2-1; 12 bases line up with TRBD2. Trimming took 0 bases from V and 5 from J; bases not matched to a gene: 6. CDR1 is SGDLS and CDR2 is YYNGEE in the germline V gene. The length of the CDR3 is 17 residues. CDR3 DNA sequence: TGTGCCAGCAGCGTAGATCTAGCGGGAGGGAAAAACAATGAGCAGTTCTTC. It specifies CASSVDLAGGKNNEQFF.

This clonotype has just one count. CDR3 sequence (DNA): TGTGCCATCAGTGAGGTAAAGAGCTCCTACGAGCAGTACTTC. Translating it yields CAISEVKSSYEQYF. The chain is built from TRBV10-3 and TRBJ2-7, with unresolved D. The CDR3 is 14 amino acids. Trimming cost V 2 bases and J 0 bases, with 8 bases left between them. The germline CDR1 and CDR2 sequences are ENHRY and SYGVKD.

The CDR3 bases are TGTGCTAGTGGTTTGCCTCTGCAAGACAGAAAAGCTTTCTTT. Its translation: CASGLPLQDRKAFF. The J gene is TRBJ1-1, the V gene TRBV12-5; possible D gene TRBD1, 5 bases. Germline assignment: CDR1 LGHNT and CDR2 FRNRAP. V lost 2 bases and J 9 bases, leaving 16 bases between the germline ends. CDR3 length: 14 amino acids.

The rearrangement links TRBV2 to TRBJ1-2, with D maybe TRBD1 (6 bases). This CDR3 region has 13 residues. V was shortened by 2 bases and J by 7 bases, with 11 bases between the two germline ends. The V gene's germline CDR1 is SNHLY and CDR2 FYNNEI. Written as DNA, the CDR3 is TGTGCCAGCAGTGAATTTGGGGGCTCTGGCTACACCTTC. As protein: CASSEFGGSGYTF. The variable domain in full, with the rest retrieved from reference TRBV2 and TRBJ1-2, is EPEVTQTPSHQVTQMGQEVILRCVPISNHLYFYWYRQILGQKVEFLVSFYNNEISEKSEIFDDQFSVERPDGSNFTLKIRSTKLEDSAMYFCASSEFGGSGYTFGSGTRLTVV.

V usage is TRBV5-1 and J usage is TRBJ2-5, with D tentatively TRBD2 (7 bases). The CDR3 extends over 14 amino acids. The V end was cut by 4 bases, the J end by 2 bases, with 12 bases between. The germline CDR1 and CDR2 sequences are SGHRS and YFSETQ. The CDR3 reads CASSEGGSQETQYF. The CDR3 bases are TGCGCCAGCAGCGAGGGGGGGAGTCAAGAGACCCAGTACTTC.

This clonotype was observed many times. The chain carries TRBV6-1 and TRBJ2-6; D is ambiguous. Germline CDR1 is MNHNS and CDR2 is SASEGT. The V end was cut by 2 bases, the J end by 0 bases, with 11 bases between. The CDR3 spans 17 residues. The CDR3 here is CASSESRARSGANVLTF. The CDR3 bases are TGTGCCAGCAGTGAATCTAGAGCCCGCTCTGGGGCCAACGTCCTGACTTTC.

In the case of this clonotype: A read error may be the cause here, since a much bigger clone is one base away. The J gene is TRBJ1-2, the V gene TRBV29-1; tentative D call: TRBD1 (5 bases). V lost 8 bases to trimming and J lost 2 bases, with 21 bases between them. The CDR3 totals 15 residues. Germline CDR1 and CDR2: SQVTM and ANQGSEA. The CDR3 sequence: CSMQQATYNNYGYTF. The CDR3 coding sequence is TGCAGCATGCAACAGGCTACCTATAACAACTATGGCTACACCTTC.

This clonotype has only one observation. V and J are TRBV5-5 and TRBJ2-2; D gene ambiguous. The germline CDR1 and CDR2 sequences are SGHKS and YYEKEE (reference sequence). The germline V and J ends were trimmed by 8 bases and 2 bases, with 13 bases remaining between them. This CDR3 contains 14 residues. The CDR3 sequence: CASRLLSNTGELFF. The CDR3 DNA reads TGTGCCAGTCGACTTCTTTCCAACACCGGGGAGCTGTTTTTT.

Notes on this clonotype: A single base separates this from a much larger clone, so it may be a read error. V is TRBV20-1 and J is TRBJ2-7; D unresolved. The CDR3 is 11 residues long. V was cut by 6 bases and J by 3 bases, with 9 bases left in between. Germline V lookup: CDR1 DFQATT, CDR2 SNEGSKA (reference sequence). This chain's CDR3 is CSAQHGYEQYF. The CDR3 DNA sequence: TGCAGTGCCCAGCACGGCTACGAGCAGTACTTC.

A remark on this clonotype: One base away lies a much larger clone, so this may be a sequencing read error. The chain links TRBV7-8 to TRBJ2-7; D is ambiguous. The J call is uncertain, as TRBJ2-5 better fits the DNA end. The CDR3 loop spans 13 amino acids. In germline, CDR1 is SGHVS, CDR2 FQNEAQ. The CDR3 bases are TGTGCCAGCAGCCGAGGTGTTGTGAAGACCCAGTACTTC. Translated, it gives CASSRGVVKTQYF.

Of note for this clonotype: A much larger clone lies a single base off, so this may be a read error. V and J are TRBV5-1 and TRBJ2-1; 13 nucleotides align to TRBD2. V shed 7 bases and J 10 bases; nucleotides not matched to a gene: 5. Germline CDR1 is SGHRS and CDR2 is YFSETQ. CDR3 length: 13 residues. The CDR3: CASALGLAGEQFF. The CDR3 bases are TGCGCCAGCGCACTGGGACTAGCGGGAGAGCAGTTCTTC. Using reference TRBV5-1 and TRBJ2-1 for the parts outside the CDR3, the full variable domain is KAGVTQTPRYLIKTRGQQVTLSCSPISGHRSVSWYQQTPGQGLQFLFEYFSETQRNKGNFPGRFSGRQFSNSRSEMNVSTLELGDSALYLCASALGLAGEQFFGPGTRLTVL.

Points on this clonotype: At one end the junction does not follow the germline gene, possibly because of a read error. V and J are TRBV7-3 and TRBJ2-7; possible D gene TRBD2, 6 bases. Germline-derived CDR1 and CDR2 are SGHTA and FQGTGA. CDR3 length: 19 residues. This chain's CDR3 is CASSLPLPRFSGTTYGQYF. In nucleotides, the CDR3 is TGTGCCAGCAGCTTACCCCTCCCCCGGTTTAGCGGCACTACCTACGGGCAGTACTTC.

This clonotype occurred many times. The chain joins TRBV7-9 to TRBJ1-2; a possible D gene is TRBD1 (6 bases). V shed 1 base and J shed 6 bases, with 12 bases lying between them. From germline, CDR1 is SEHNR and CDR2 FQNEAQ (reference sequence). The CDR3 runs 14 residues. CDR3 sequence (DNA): TGTGCCAGCAGCTTAGGAAGGGGGTTCGATGGCTACACCTTC. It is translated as CASSLGRGFDGYTF.

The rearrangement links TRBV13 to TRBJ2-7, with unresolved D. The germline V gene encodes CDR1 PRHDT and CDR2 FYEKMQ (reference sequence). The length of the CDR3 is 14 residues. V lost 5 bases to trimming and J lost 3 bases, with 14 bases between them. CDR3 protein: CASSLTRANYEQYF. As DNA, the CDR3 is TGTGCCAGCAGCCTCACCCGGGCCAACTACGAGCAGTACTTC.

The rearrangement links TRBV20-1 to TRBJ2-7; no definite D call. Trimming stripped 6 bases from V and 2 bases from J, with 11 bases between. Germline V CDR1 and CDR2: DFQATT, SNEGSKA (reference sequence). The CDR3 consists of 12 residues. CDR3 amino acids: CSAPETTYEQYF. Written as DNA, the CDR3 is TGCAGTGCCCCTGAGACGACCTACGAGCAGTACTTC.

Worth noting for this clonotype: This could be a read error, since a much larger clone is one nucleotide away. The chain's CDR3 is CASSTPSHGNQPQHF. DNA of the CDR3: TGTGCCAGCAGTACACCCAGTCATGGCAATCAGCCCCAGCATTTT. The chain recombines TRBV6-6 with TRBJ1-5; D unresolved. CDR1 MNHNY and CDR2 SVGAGI come from the germline V gene (reference sequence). The ends were cut back, 5 bases at V and 2 bases at J, with 13 bases in the middle. The CDR3 length is 15 residues.